One and the same sample provided the 8 T cell receptor beta chains below, sequenced in a study of molecular identifiers for immune sequencing clone quantification. TCRdb used MiXCR to reprocess the PCR reads, holding one entry per CDR3 protein. Here the sample spans some 580,000 distinct CDR3 sequences, over 25% being singletons. The specimen was naive CD8+ T cells from blood, with Jurkat cell RNA spiked in. Subset reported: FACS-sorted CD8+CD4-CCR7+CD45RA+ naive T cells. Receptors originate from a human donor in good health. Some libraries in this study had Jurkat cell RNA spiked in.

This clonotype has a handful of counts. The chain is built from TRBV29-1 and TRBJ2-5; 12 bases line up with TRBD2. After removal of 6 bases from V and 5 bases from J, the junction contained 10 bases not matched to a gene. Germline lookup yields CDR1 SQVTM and CDR2 ANQGSEA. The CDR3 is 15 residues long. The CDR3 protein is CSVGVTSGSQETQYF. In nucleotides, the CDR3 is TGCAGCGTGGGCGTGACTAGCGGGAGTCAGGAGACCCAGTACTTC.

This clonotype showed up just a few times. The rearrangement uses TRBV11-2 and TRBJ2-1, with 7 positions matching TRBD2. This CDR3 is 16 amino acids long. The V gene end was trimmed by 0 bases and the J gene end by 4 bases; junction bases not matched to a gene: 6. CDR1 is SGHAT, CDR2 FQNNGV, per germline. CDR3 bases: TGTGCCAGCAGCTTAGATCCGGGACTACTATACAATGAGCAGTTCTTC. Translation: CASSLDPGLLYNEQFF.

This clonotype showed up many times. This CDR3 reads CASSFGQGPGRAFF. In DNA form, the CDR3 reads TGTGCCAGCAGCTTCGGACAGGGCCCAGGTCGGGCTTTCTTT. The V and J genes are TRBV5-5 and TRBJ1-1, with 8 nucleotides matching TRBD1. The J segment lost 11 bases and the V segment lost 2 bases, leaving 11 bases of the junction unmatched. Germline V gene data show CDR1 as SGHKS and CDR2 as YYEKEE (reference sequence). This CDR3 region has 14 residues.

This clonotype was picked up a small number of times. Sequence at one end of the junction differs from germline and may be a read error. The chain joins TRBV4-1 to TRBJ1-1; no reliable D call. CDR1 and CDR2 (germline): MGHRA, YSYEKL. The length of the CDR3 is 13 residues. The DNA of the CDR3 is TGCGCCAACAGCCTCCGGCCCGGGGCTGAAGCTTTCTTT. As protein: CANSLRPGAEAFF.

Of note for this clonotype: A much larger clone lies one base from this, so it may be a read error. The chain uses TRBV3-1 and TRBJ2-2; D unclear. Trimming left V 1 base short and J 6 bases short, with 9 bases between. In germline, CDR1 is LGHDT, CDR2 YNNKEL (reference sequence). The CDR3 runs to 14 residues. The chain's CDR3 is CASSQGAGAGELFF. The CDR3, as DNA: TGTGCCAGCAGCCAAGGAGCTGGCGCCGGGGAGCTGTTTTTT. Drawing the rest from reference TRBV3-1 and TRBJ2-2, the complete variable domain is DTAVSQTPKYLVTQMGNDKSIKCEQNLGHDTMYWYKQDSKKFLKIMFSYNNKELIINETVPNRFSPKSPDKAHLNLHINSLELGDSAVYFCASSQGAGAGELFFGEGSRLTVL.

This clonotype was seen more than once but under ten times. The gene calls are TRBV2 and TRBJ2-1; TRBD2 agrees at 13 bases. Per the germline V gene, CDR1 is SNHLY and CDR2 is FYNNEI. The CDR3 contains 17 residues. The trim removed 8 bases at V and 5 bases at J, leaving 12 bases unmatched. CDR3 DNA: TGTGCCAGCCTCACTAGCGGGGGGGCCCTTCTGAACAATGAGCAGTTCTTC. Its protein product is CASLTSGGALLNNEQFF.

This clonotype was found a few times. A clone one base away is much larger, so this may be a read error. This sequence joins TRBV7-2 and TRBJ2-3; D unresolved. Germline lookup yields CDR1 SGHTA and CDR2 FQGNSA. CDR3 size: 16 residues. CDR3 sequence (DNA): TGTGCCAGCAGCTTAGGGTCAGTACGGTTCACAGATGCGCAGTATTTT. Translating it yields CASSLGSVRFTDAQYF.

There are many counts of this clonotype. The rearrangement links TRBV29-1 to TRBJ1-1; D not resolved. Trimming removed 0 bases from V and 4 bases from J, with 9 bases in between. The CDR3 length is 13 residues. Germline-derived CDR1 and CDR2 are SQVTM and ANQGSEA. Written as DNA, the CDR3 is TGCAGCGTTGAAGATCCACGGGGCACTGAAGCTTTCTTT. Its translation: CSVEDPRGTEAFF.